This T cell receptor beta chain was captured by sequencing in a study of beta chain features in type 1 diabetes. The overall study: Age, gender and cell yields were similar between patients and healthy donors.

Trimming stripped 6 bases from V and 6 bases from J, with 9 bases between. CDR3 length: 11 residues. The germline V gene encodes CDR1 DFQATT and CDR2 SNEGSKA (reference sequence). Expressed TCRB transcripts got sequenced, as all isolated RNA was reverse transcribed. Measured with immunoSEQ multiplex PCR; TCRdb has only the in-frame clones, and not every one. The sample lists a few hundred thousand clones; roughly 15% were seen once. Study results and limitations: People with Type 1 diabetes carried modestly yet significantly shorter TCRB CDR3s in all four CD4+ subsets. A greater similarity of naive, central memory and Treg TCRB repertoires was seen among patients than among healthy donors.

Remarks on this clone: As yet, its antigen is unknown. Other nucleotide sequences in the sample specify the same CDR3.

The rearrangement uses TRBV20-1 and TRBJ2-1; possibly TRBD2 for D (6 bases). The TCR was taken from a man younger than 35 with type 1 diabetes. Sample: naive CD4+ T cells from blood. The chain's CDR3 is CSATRFNEQFF. The CDR3 DNA sequence: TGCAGTGCGACTAGATTCAATGAGCAGTTCTTC.